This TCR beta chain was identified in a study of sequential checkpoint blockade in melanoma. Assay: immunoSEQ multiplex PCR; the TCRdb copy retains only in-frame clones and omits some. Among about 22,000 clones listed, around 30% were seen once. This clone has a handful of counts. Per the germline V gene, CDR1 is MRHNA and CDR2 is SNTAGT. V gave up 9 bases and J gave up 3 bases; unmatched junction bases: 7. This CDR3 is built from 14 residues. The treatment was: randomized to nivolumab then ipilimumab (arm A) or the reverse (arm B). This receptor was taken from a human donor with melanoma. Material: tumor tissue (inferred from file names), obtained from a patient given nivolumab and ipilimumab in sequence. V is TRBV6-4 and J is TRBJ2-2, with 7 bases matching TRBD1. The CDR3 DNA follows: TGTGCCAGAGAGGGACAGCGATACACCGGGGAGCTGTTTTTT. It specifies CAREGQRYTGELFF.